These 31 T cell receptor beta chains came from one sample sequenced in a study of neurological immune-mediated disorders. MiXCR, applied by TCRdb to the 5' RACE reads, yields one record per CDR3 protein. Here the sample spans over 15,000 distinct CDR3 sequences, approximately 14% being singletons. The sequencing sample was made of PBMCs. The receptors derive from a man aged 60-69 years with HTLV-1-associated myelopathy (HAM/TSP).

Ten or more counts support this clonotype. This chain links TRBV15 with TRBJ2-4; D is ambiguous. This CDR3 has 13 amino acids. Germline values: CDR1 LNHNV, CDR2 YYDKDF (reference sequence). V gave up 0 bases and J gave up 3 bases, with 3 bases separating them. CDR3 sequence (DNA): TGTGCCACCAGCAGAGAGGTCAAAAACATTCAGTACTTC. Amino acid sequence: CATSREVKNIQYF.

About this clonotype itself: A read error may account for a junction end that differs from germline. The rearrangement joins TRBV24-1 to TRBJ2-1; D uncertain. The CDR3 has 13 residues. CDR1 and CDR2 from the germline V gene are KGHDR and SFDVKD. The CDR3 region is CATSDPSLNERFF. For the CDR3, the DNA is TGTGCCACCAGTGATCCGAGCCTCAATGAGCGGTTCTTC.

This clonotype has ten or more counts. This chain uses TRBV5-1 with TRBJ2-2; D gene uncertain. Germline V gene lookup returns CDR1 SGHRS and CDR2 YFSETQ. V was pared by 5 bases and J by 0 bases, with 8 bases between. The CDR3 length is 14 residues. The CDR3 region is CASRSITNTGELFF. In DNA, the CDR3 is TGCGCCAGCAGGTCAATTACGAACACCGGGGAGCTGTTTTTT.

Within the sample, this clonotype is medium-sized. This rearrangement joins TRBV11-2 to TRBJ2-3; a weak D match, TRBD1 (6 bases). The germline gives CDR1 SGHAT, CDR2 FQNNGV. The germline V and J ends were trimmed by 2 bases and 1 base, with 13 bases remaining between them. The CDR3 is 16 residues long. The CDR3 nucleotides are TGTGCCAGCAGCTTAATGGGGGCCGCTGGCACAGATACGCAGTATTTT. Amino acids: CASSLMGAAGTDTQYF.

Comment on this clonotype: The junction shows a germline mismatch at one end, possibly a read error. The chain links TRBV19 to TRBJ1-1; 7 nucleotides align to TRBD1. CDR1 and CDR2 from the germline V gene are LNHDA and SQIVND (reference sequence). This CDR3 spans 16 amino acids. Written as DNA, the CDR3 is TGTTCCAGTTGTAGCACAGGGGAGTTAGCAGGCACTGAAGCTTTCTTT. This translates into CSSCSTGELAGTEAFF.

Many counts were recorded for this clonotype. V is TRBV5-1 and J is TRBJ1-6; weak D call: TRBD1 (6 bases). The V end was cut by 4 bases, the J end by 13 bases, with 24 bases between. CDR1 is SGHRS and CDR2 is YFSETQ in the germline V gene. The CDR3 loop spans 16 amino acids. For the CDR3, the DNA is TGCGCCAGCAGCCTAGTACCGAGGCAGGGGAGCAGTCCCCTCCACTTT. Translating it yields CASSLVPRQGSSPLHF.

This sequence joins TRBV9 and TRBJ1-3, with TRBD1 as a possible D gene (5 bases). The germline V gene encodes CDR1 SGDLS and CDR2 YYNGEE. V lost 4 bases and J lost 3, with 14 bases in between. This CDR3 contains 15 residues. CDR3 loop: CASSPVGGIGNTIYF. In DNA, the CDR3 is TGTGCCAGCAGCCCCGTTGGGGGAATTGGAAACACCATATATTTT.

Many counts were recorded for this clonotype. The rearrangement uses TRBV4-2 and TRBJ1-4; 7 nucleotides match TRBD1. Germline values: CDR1 LGHNA, CDR2 YNFKEQ. This CDR3 is 14 amino acids long. V trimming: 4 bases; J trimming: 7 bases; junction bases outside the gene matches: 6. The CDR3 DNA reads TGTGCCAGCAGCCTAACAGGGGAAGTTGAAAAACTGTTTTTT. It codes for CASSLTGEVEKLFF.

Of note for this clonotype: Since no conserved phenylalanine or tryptophan closes the CDR3, a read error is the likely cause. This chain links TRBV5-1 with TRBJ1-1; TRBD1 aligns across 7 bases. Germline V gene data show CDR1 as SGHRS and CDR2 as YFSETQ. The CDR3 is 15 residues long. The V gene end was trimmed by 4 bases and the J gene end by 2 bases; junction bases not matched to a gene: 8. The CDR3 sequence: CASSGDSLSNTEAFV. The CDR3 coding sequence is TGCGCCAGCAGCGGGGACAGTCTTTCTAACACTGAAGCTTTCGTT.

By proportion, this clonotype is medium-sized. This rearrangement joins TRBV5-1 to TRBJ2-3; TRBD1 might be the D (6 bases). The CDR3 has 16 amino acids. Looked up from germline, CDR1 is SGHRS and CDR2 is YFSETQ. The V and J ends lost 4 bases and 0 bases respectively, with 15 bases between them. This CDR3 reads CASSLSTGLSTDTQYF. CDR3 nucleotide sequence: TGCGCCAGCAGCCTCTCAACAGGGTTGAGCACAGATACGCAGTATTTT. The full variable domain, its missing parts supplied by reference TRBV5-1 and TRBJ2-3, is KAGVTQTPRYLIKTRGQQVTLSCSPISGHRSVSWYQQTPGQGLQFLFEYFSETQRNKGNFPGRFSGRQFSNSRSEMNVSTLELGDSALYLCASSLSTGLSTDTQYFGPGTRLTVL.

The table lists this clonotype with many counts. The rearrangement uses TRBV9 and TRBJ1-1; possible D gene TRBD1, 6 bases. The germline gives CDR1 SGDLS, CDR2 YYNGEE. The V and J ends lost 3 bases and 5 bases respectively, with 20 bases between them. The CDR3 spans 16 residues. The DNA of the CDR3 is TGTGCCAGCAGCGCCGGAGGGGGGCTCGGGGAGACTGAAGCTTTCTTT. Translating it yields CASSAGGGLGETEAFF.

As concerns this clonotype: Sequence at one end of the junction differs from germline and may be a read error. The chain combines TRBV20-1 with TRBJ1-2; TRBD1 agrees at 7 bases. CDR1 is DFQATT and CDR2 is SNEGSKA in the germline V gene (reference sequence). CDR3 length: 13 amino acids. Here the CDR3 reads CSARLQGTGGYTF. DNA of the CDR3: TGCAGTGCTAGACTACAGGGGACGGGTGGCTATACCTTC.

Ten or more counts support this clonotype. This chain joins TRBV27 and TRBJ1-2, with TRBD1 matching 11 bases. CDR3 length: 15 amino acids. Germline V lookup: CDR1 MNHEY, CDR2 SMNVEV (reference sequence). With 5 bases clipped from V and 4 bases from J, the junction kept 6 bases outside the gene matches. CDR3 bases: TGTGCCAGCAGTACATGGACAGGGGGCAGCTATGGCTACACCTTC. It is translated as CASSTWTGGSYGYTF.

CDR3 in DNA: TGTGCCAGCAGAGCGACAGGGGCGTATGGCTACACCTTC. Its protein product is CASRATGAYGYTF. The chain links TRBV2 to TRBJ1-2; the match to TRBD1 covers 8 bases. CDR3 size: 13 residues. V shed 6 bases and J 5 bases; nucleotides not matched to a gene: 5. Germline V gene lookup returns CDR1 SNHLY and CDR2 FYNNEI.

This chain joins TRBV3-1 and TRBJ1-5, with D unresolved. The V gene lost 3 bases and the J gene lost 6 bases, with 9 bases spanning the gap. CDR3 length: 13 residues. CDR1 LGHDT and CDR2 YNNKEL come from the germline V gene (reference sequence). This CDR3 reads CASSQGLSQPQHF. CDR3 sequence (DNA): TGTGCCAGCAGCCAGGGTCTAAGTCAGCCCCAGCATTTT.

In its sample, this clonotype was seen many times. J is TRBJ2-7 and V is TRBV29-1; a possible D gene is TRBD2 (7 bases). This CDR3 has 13 amino acids. Deletions cut 6 bases from V and 6 bases from J, with 18 bases between. CDR1 is SQVTM and CDR2 is ANQGSEA in the germline V gene. As DNA, the CDR3 is TGCAGCGTCGGCTCGGGGGGCCATGGCGAGCAGTACTTC. Its translation is CSVGSGGHGEQYF.

This clonotype appeared many times. This chain links TRBV20-1 with TRBJ1-1; tentatively, D is TRBD1 (6 bases). Germline V gene lookup returns CDR1 DFQATT and CDR2 SNEGSKA (reference sequence). The length of the CDR3 is 13 residues. V was shortened by 5 bases and J by 3 bases, with 13 bases between the two germline ends. For the CDR3, the DNA is TGCAGTGCTGCCAGGACAGCCGACACTGAAGCTTTCTTT. Translating it yields CSAARTADTEAFF.

This clonotype was detected many times. The genes are TRBV20-1 and TRBJ1-5; tentative D call: TRBD1 (6 bases). The germline V and J ends were trimmed by 6 bases and 8 bases, with 26 bases remaining between them. CDR1 is DFQATT, CDR2 SNEGSKA, per germline (reference sequence). The CDR3 sequence is 16 residues long. This chain's CDR3 is CSAPKMGRGREEPQHF. The CDR3 DNA follows: TGCAGTGCGCCCAAAATGGGCAGGGGACGGGAGGAGCCCCAGCATTTT.

This clonotype has a count of ten or more. The genes are TRBV20-1 and TRBJ2-3; D is uncertain. Looked up from germline, CDR1 is DFQATT and CDR2 is SNEGSKA (reference sequence). Trimming removed 3 bases from V and 2 bases from J, with 12 bases in between. The length of the CDR3 is 14 residues. CDR3 in amino acids: CSARSYRLTDTQYF. As DNA, the CDR3 is TGCAGTGCTAGGAGCTACAGACTCACAGATACGCAGTATTTT.

Ten or more counts support this clonotype. This chain joins TRBV29-1 and TRBJ2-3; 10 nucleotides line up with TRBD2. Germline V gene data show CDR1 as SQVTM and CDR2 as ANQGSEA. V trimming: 6 bases; J trimming: 1 base; junction bases outside the gene matches: 4. This CDR3 contains 14 residues. The CDR3 nucleotides are TGCAGCGTAGCCGGGACTAGCGGCACAGATACGCAGTATTTT. Translating it yields CSVAGTSGTDTQYF.

This clonotype was observed many times. The gene calls are TRBV20-1 and TRBJ2-7; D gene uncertain. CDR1 and CDR2 from the germline V gene are DFQATT and SNEGSKA (reference sequence). The V and J ends lost 3 bases and 1 base respectively, with 22 bases between them. CDR3 length: 17 residues. The CDR3 loop reads CSASRLGSNVGSYEQYF. Written as DNA, the CDR3 is TGCAGTGCTAGCCGCCTGGGCTCCAACGTCGGGTCCTACGAGCAGTACTTC.

The table lists this clonotype with many counts. The genes are TRBV14 and TRBJ2-7; D not certain. Germline values: CDR1 SGHDN, CDR2 FVKESK. The CDR3 is made up of 13 amino acids. Trimming cost V 3 bases and J 7 bases, with 13 bases left between them. For the CDR3, the DNA is TGTGCCAGCAGCCAGAATAGAAATGGGGAGCAGTACTTC. Residues: CASSQNRNGEQYF.

There are many counts of this clonotype. The chain has TRBV24-1 and TRBJ2-1; D unresolved. Trimming pared 9 bases from V and 1 base from J, leaving 15 bases between. Germline-derived CDR1 and CDR2 are KGHDR and SFDVKD. The CDR3 loop spans 15 amino acids. The CDR3: CATARAEGSYNEQFF. CDR3 sequence (DNA): TGTGCCACCGCCAGAGCCGAAGGGTCCTACAATGAGCAGTTCTTC.

This clonotype was seen just once. V gene TRBV18 combines with J gene TRBJ2-5, with 8 bases matching TRBD1. This CDR3 is 14 amino acids long. V was clipped by 3 bases and J by 4 bases; unmatched bases: 4. Germline CDR1 is KGHSH and CDR2 is LQKENI. The CDR3 DNA is TGTGCCAGCTCACCGGACAGGGAGAGAGAGACCCAGTACTTC. It specifies CASSPDRERETQYF.

This clonotype was picked up many times. This sequence joins TRBV7-2 and TRBJ2-7, with TRBD2 matching over 7 bases. The CDR3 totals 15 residues. V trimming: 7 bases; J trimming: 2 bases; junction bases outside the gene matches: 11. CDR1 and CDR2 from the germline V gene are SGHTA and FQGNSA. The CDR3 coding sequence is TGTGCCAGCACCGAGGGAGGGCTAACGGCCTACGAGCAGTACTTC. This sequence encodes CASTEGGLTAYEQYF.

The chain combines TRBV2 with TRBJ2-7, with no clear D. Germline V gene data show CDR1 as SNHLY and CDR2 as FYNNEI. The CDR3 contains 14 residues. V gave up 2 bases and J gave up 0 bases, with 8 bases separating them. CDR3 nucleotide sequence: TGTGCCAGCAGTGAACAGGAAATCTCCTACGAGCAGTACTTC. This codes for CASSEQEISYEQYF.

Many counts were recorded for this clonotype. V usage is TRBV6-5 and J usage is TRBJ2-1, with TRBD2 matching over 7 bases. Trimming removed 1 base from V and 7 bases from J; junction bases left unmatched: 1. Germline CDR1 reads MNHEY; CDR2 reads SVGAGI. This CDR3 region has 13 residues. CDR3 DNA: TGTGCCAGCAGTTACTTCGGGGGGAATGAGCAGTTCTTC. It is translated as CASSYFGGNEQFF.

There are many counts of this clonotype. V and J are TRBV7-2 and TRBJ1-3, with unresolved D. CDR1 and CDR2 (germline): SGHTA, FQGNSA. V shed 1 base and J shed 0 bases, with 7 bases lying between them. CDR3 length: 15 residues. CDR3 region: CASSLGLRSGNTIYF. DNA of the CDR3: TGTGCCAGCAGCTTAGGGCTCCGCTCTGGAAACACCATATATTTT.

This clonotype came up many times. V usage is TRBV30 and J usage is TRBJ2-2, with 9 positions matching TRBD1. CDR3 length: 16 amino acids. Germline CDR1 GTSNPN, CDR2 SVGIG (reference sequence). The V segment lost 7 bases and the J segment 4 bases; nucleotides outside the gene matches: 13. This chain's CDR3 is CASHRHRGRSTGELFF. The CDR3 DNA sequence: TGTGCCTCTCATAGACACAGGGGGCGCAGCACCGGGGAGCTGTTTTTT.

The table lists this clonotype with a count of one. The genes are TRBV2 and TRBJ2-3; TRBD2 matches at 9 bases. After removal of 5 bases from V and 6 bases from J, the junction contained 12 bases not matched to a gene. CDR1 and CDR2 (germline): SNHLY, FYNNEI. This CDR3 contains 16 residues. This CDR3 is CASSPRLLAGSDTQYF. As DNA, the CDR3 is TGTGCCAGCAGTCCCCGATTACTAGCGGGCTCGGATACGCAGTATTTT.

This clonotype is judged medium-sized. The chain employs TRBV7-9 and TRBJ1-1, with 11 nucleotides matching TRBD1. CDR1 and CDR2 from the germline V gene are SEHNR and FQNEAQ (reference sequence). CDR3 length: 13 residues. J gave up 11 bases and V 11 bases, and 13 bases lay outside the gene matches. The CDR3 loop is CAGLEDRGPEAFF. CDR3 in DNA: TGTGCCGGGTTAGAGGACAGGGGGCCCGAGGCTTTCTTT.